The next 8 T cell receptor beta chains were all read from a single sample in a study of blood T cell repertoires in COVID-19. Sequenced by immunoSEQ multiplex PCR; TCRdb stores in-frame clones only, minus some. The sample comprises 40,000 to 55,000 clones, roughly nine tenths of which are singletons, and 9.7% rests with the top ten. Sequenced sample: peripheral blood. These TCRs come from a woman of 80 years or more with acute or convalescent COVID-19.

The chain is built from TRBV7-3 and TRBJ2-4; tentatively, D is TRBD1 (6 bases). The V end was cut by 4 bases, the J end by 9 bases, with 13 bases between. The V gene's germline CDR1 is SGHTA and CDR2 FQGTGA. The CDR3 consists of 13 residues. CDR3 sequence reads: CASSSRARGIQYF. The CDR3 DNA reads TGTGCCAGCAGCTCCAGGGCCAGGGGCATTCAGTACTTC.

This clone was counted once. This chain's CDR3 is CASSQEVALRAGAKNIQYF. As DNA, the CDR3 is TGTGCCAGCAGCCAAGAAGTGGCTCTCAGAGCGGGTGCCAAAAACATTCAGTACTTC. The rearrangement links TRBV3-1 (or the pseudogene TRBV3-2) to TRBJ2-4; TRBD2 might be the D (6 bases). CDR3 size: 19 residues. From germline, CDR1 is LGHDT and CDR2 YNNKEL (reference sequence). With 0 bases removed from V and 1 base from J, the gap between germline ends came to 19 bases.

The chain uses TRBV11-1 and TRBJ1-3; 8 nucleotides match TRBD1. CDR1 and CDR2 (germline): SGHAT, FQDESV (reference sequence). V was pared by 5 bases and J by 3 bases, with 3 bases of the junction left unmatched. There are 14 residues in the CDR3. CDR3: CASSTDRGGNTIYF. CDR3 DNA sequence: TGTGCCAGCAGCACCGACAGGGGTGGAAACACCATATATTTT. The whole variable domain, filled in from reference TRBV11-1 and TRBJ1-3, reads EAEVAQSPRYKITEKSQAVAFWCDPISGHATLYWYRQILGQGPELLVQFQDESVVDDSQLPKDRFSAERLKGVDSTLKIQPAELGDSAMYLCASSTDRGGNTIYFGEGSWLTVV.

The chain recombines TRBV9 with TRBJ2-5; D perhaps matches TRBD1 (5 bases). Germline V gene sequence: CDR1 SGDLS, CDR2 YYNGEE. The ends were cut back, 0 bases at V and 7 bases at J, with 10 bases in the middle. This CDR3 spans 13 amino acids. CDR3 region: CASSVVTQGTQYF. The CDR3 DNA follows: TGTGCCAGCAGCGTAGTGACCCAGGGGACCCAGTACTTC.

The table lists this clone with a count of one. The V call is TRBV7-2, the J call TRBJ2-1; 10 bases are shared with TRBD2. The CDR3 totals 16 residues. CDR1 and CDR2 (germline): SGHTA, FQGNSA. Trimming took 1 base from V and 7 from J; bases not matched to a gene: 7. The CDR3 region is CASSLVGAGGVNEQFF. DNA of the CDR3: TGTGCCAGCAGCTTAGTCGGAGCGGGAGGGGTGAATGAGCAGTTCTTC.

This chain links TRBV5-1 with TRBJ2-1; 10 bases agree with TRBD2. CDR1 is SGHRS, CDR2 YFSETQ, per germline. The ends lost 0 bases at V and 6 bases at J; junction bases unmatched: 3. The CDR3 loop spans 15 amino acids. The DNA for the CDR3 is TGCGCCAGCAGCTTGGAGACTAGCGGGTTCAATGAGCAGTTCTTC. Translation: CASSLETSGFNEQFF.

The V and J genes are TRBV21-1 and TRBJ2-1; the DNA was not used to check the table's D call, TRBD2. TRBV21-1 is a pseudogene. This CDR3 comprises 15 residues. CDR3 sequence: CARFSGRGAYNEQFF. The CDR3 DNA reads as TGTGCCAGATTCAGCGGGAGGGGCGCCTACAATGAGCAGTTCTTC.

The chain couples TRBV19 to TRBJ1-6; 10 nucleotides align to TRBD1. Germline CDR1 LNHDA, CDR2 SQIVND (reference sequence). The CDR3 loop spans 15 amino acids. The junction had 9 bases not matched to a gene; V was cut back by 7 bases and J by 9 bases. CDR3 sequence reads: CASTNTGTGVSPLHF. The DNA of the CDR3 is TGTGCCAGTACAAATACCGGGACAGGGGTTTCACCCCTCCACTTT.